This TCR beta chain was documented in a study of T cell responses to AZD1222 COVID-19 vaccine. This clone was seen more than once but under ten times. This CDR3 comprises 17 residues. Germline V gene lookup returns CDR1 LNHNV and CDR2 YYDKDF (reference sequence). The ends lost 0 bases at V and 2 bases at J; junction bases unmatched: 5. Repertoires were generated with immunoSEQ multiplex PCR, while TCRdb's copy carries only in-frame clones and drops some. There are approximately 160,000 clones in the sample; 88% occur only once, and 3% to 4% lies in the top ten. Specimen: peripheral blood, collected on day 0 of MenACWY control vaccination. The chain couples TRBV15 to TRBJ2-4; TRBD2 aligns across 9 bases. The origin of this receptor is an adult in good health. The CDR3 loop is CATSRDPASGTKNIQYF. The CDR3 region has the DNA TGTGCCACCAGCAGAGACCCAGCTAGCGGGACCAAAAACATTCAGTACTTC.